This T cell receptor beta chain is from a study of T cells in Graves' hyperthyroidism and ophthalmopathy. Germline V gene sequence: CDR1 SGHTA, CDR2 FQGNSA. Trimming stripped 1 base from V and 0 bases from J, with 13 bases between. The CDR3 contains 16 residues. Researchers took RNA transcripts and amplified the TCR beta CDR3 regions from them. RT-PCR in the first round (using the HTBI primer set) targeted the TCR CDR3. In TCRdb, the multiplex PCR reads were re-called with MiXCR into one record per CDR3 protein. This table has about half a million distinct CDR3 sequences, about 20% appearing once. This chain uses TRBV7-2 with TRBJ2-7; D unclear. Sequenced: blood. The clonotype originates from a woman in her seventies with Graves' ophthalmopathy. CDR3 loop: CASSLEFGSSSYEQYF. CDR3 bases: TGTGCCAGCAGCTTAGAGTTTGGGTCCTCCTCCTACGAGCAGTACTTC.